The entry below describes one T cell receptor beta chain. Its antigen is not known. The PCR was carried out with 60 Vbeta primers and 13 Jbeta primers. Libraries were prepared by immunoSEQ multiplex PCR; TCRdb keeps only in-frame clonotypes and omits some of them. Counted here are about 140,000 clones, 75% occurring once; the ten biggest clones make up about 3.1%. This sample stems from a study of cytomegalovirus exposure and HLA in healthy donors. Overall study results and limits: Within the data, a cluster of highly shared sequence variants was likely a sequencing artifact.

V lost 5 bases and J lost 11, with 21 bases in between. The CDR3 length is 14 residues. CDR1 and CDR2 (germline): MNHEY, SVGAGI. The chain links TRBV6-5 to TRBJ1-1; D remains unclear. Sequences were obtained from PBMCs. The TCR was taken from a middle-aged man in good health and CMV-seronegative. CDR3 sequence: CASSEVSRLRRAFF. DNA for the CDR3: TGTGCCAGCAGTGAAGTTTCTCGTTTGCGTCGTGCTTTCTTT.